This TCR beta chain was sequenced for a study of shared clonotypes between healthy human individuals. Trimming cost V 10 bases and J 9 bases; bases outside gene matches: 9. CDR1 and CDR2 (germline): MDHEN, SYDVKM. This CDR3 comprises 12 residues. Investigators spread the genomic DNA of each subset evenly over several immunoSEQ plates. Using roughly 180 ng DNA, roughly 33,000 T cell genomes, the sorted-subset replicate PCRs were run. Assay used: immunoSEQ multiplex PCR; TCRdb lists only in-frame clones, some missing. The sample records 2 million to 3 million clones, roughly 93% being singletons. The sample comprised naive CD4+ T cells from PBMCs. Subset of the sample: CD45RA+ positively selected. This chain joins TRBV28 and TRBJ1-5; 7 bases fit TRBD1. The sequence came from a man younger than 30 in good health. Some clones in this sample may be carry-over from other donors' samples. DNA of the CDR3: TGTGCCACCAGACAGGGCGCGTCGCCCCAGCATTTT. The encoded protein is CATRQGASPQHF.